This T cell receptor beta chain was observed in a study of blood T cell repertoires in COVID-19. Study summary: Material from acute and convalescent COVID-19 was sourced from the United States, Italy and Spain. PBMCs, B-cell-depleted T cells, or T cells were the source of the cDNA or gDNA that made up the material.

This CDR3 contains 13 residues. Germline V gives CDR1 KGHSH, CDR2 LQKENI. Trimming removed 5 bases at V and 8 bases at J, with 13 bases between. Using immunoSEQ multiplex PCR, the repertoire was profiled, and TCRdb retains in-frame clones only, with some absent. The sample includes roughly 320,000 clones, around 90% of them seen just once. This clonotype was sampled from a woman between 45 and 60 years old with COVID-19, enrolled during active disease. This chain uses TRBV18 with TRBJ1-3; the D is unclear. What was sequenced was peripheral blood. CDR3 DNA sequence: TGTGCCAGCTCAGGCACTCTCCGGGACACCATATATTTT. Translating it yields CASSGTLRDTIYF.